These 17 T cell receptor beta chains came from one sample sequenced in a study of cytomegalovirus exposure and HLA in healthy donors (dated by TCRdb to about 2017). Receptor libraries were prepared by the immunoSEQ multiplex PCR assay. For the multiplex PCR, a mixture combining 60 forward primers for TCR Vbeta segments and 13 reverse primers for TCR Jbeta segments was used. TCRdb re-hosts the immuneACCESS table, in-frame sequences only. Its copies lack some clones; in the studies checked, an unresolved V gene accounts for under half of them, and the cause for the rest is not known. The sample table on file contains 150,000 to 200,000 clones. The top ten clones comprise 1.3% of the sample. Sequenced: PBMCs. The receptor set was obtained from a woman aged 55-75 years in good health and CMV-seronegative.

This chain connects TRBV7-3 to TRBJ2-3; 7 bases agree with TRBD2. The CDR3 covers 18 residues. Looked up from germline, CDR1 is SGHTA and CDR2 is FQGTGA. V lost 0 bases and J lost 4; bases outside the gene matches: 13. CDR3 sequence: CASSLTGVPAGLSDTQYF. CDR3 bases: TGTGCCAGCAGCTTAACGGGAGTGCCAGCGGGACTCTCAGATACGCAGTATTTT. Combining the CDR3 with reference TRBV7-3 and TRBJ2-3 gives the whole variable domain GAGVSQTPSNKVTEKGKYVELRCDPISGHTALYWYRQSLGQGPEFLIYFQGTGAADDSGLPNDRFFAVRPEGSVSTLKIQRTERGDSAVYLCASSLTGVPAGLSDTQYFGPGTRLTVL.

The rearrangement joins TRBV6-5 to TRBJ1-3; D is perhaps TRBD1 (6 bases). Trimming stripped 5 bases from V and 0 bases from J, with 8 bases between. The CDR3 sequence is 14 residues long. The germline V gene encodes CDR1 MNHEY and CDR2 SVGAGI. The CDR3 reads CASSTGNSGNTIYF. CDR3 nucleotides: TGTGCCAGCAGTACAGGGAACTCTGGAAACACCATATATTTT.

The chain is built from TRBV5-1 and TRBJ1-6; 12 nucleotides agree with TRBD1. From germline, CDR1 is SGHRS and CDR2 YFSETQ. The junction had 12 bases not matched to a gene; V was cut back by 4 bases and J by 10 bases. This CDR3 region has 17 residues. For the CDR3, the DNA is TGCGCCAGCAGCCGTGGGACAGGGGGCGACTTTGGATCACCCCTCCACTTT. It translates to CASSRGTGGDFGSPLHF.

The rearrangement uses TRBV19 and TRBJ2-5, with 10 nucleotides matching TRBD2. The CDR3 extends over 15 amino acids. V dropped 7 bases and J dropped 5; count of bases not matched to a gene: 10. CDR1 and CDR2 (germline): LNHDA, SQIVND (reference sequence). CDR3 bases: TGTGCCAGTAAGGCTAGCGGGAGTCTATGGGAGACCCAGTACTTC. Its protein product is CASKASGSLWETQYF.

The rearrangement uses TRBV6-6 and TRBJ2-1; 8 positions match TRBD2. The CDR3 totals 15 residues. Trimming cost V 6 bases and J 0 bases; bases outside gene matches: 4. The V gene's germline CDR1 is MNHNY and CDR2 SVGAGI (reference sequence). CDR3 in DNA: TGTGCCAGCAGAGGAAGCGGGAGCTCCTACAATGAGCAGTTCTTC. The encoded protein is CASRGSGSSYNEQFF.

The V gene is TRBV7-6, the J gene TRBJ2-1; 9 bases fit TRBD2. The junction had 12 bases not matched to a gene; V was cut back by 6 bases and J by 6 bases. Per germline, CDR1 SGHVS and CDR2 FNYEAQ. This CDR3 spans 16 amino acids. CDR3 DNA: TGTGCCAGCAGTCTTTATTGGCGGGAGGGCCCCAATGAGCAGTTCTTC. Translated, it gives CASSLYWREGPNEQFF.

V gene TRBV4-1 combines with J gene TRBJ1-5, with 9 bases aligning to TRBD1. CDR1 MGHRA and CDR2 YSYEKL come from the germline V gene. The V gene end was trimmed by 0 bases and the J gene end by 3 bases; junction bases not matched to a gene: 6. The length of the CDR3 is 17 residues. The CDR3 sequence: CASSQERGTGNNQPQHF. In DNA, the CDR3 is TGCGCCAGCAGCCAAGAAAGAGGGACAGGGAACAATCAGCCCCAGCATTTT.

This chain uses TRBV14 with TRBJ2-1; 7 nucleotides line up with TRBD1. The V segment lost 0 bases and the J segment 7 bases; nucleotides outside the gene matches: 12. The length of the CDR3 is 17 residues. Germline CDR1 is SGHDN and CDR2 is FVKESK. Here the CDR3 DNA reads TGTGCCAGCAGCCAAGAAAGGGGGCACTCCAAAAGGAATGAGCAGTTCTTC. It translates to CASSQERGHSKRNEQFF.

The chain is built from TRBV13 and TRBJ1-3, with D tentatively TRBD1 (5 bases). Germline V gene lookup returns CDR1 PRHDT and CDR2 FYEKMQ (reference sequence). The CDR3 contains 15 residues. Between the trimmed V and J ends, which lost 5 bases and 1 base, there was a span of 12 bases. The CDR3 DNA reads TGTGCCAGCAGCCTGGGGCGTTCGTCTGGAAACACCATATATTTT. It yields the protein CASSLGRSSGNTIYF.

The chain combines TRBV5-4 with TRBJ1-1; a weak D match, TRBD1 (5 bases). The CDR3 sequence is 14 residues long. The V and J ends lost 1 base and 8 bases respectively, with 15 bases between them. Looked up from germline, CDR1 is SGHNT and CDR2 is YYREEE (reference sequence). In DNA, the CDR3 is TGTGCCAGCAGCTTGCGGGGGAGTAGGAGGGAAGCTTTCTTT. Translating it yields CASSLRGSRREAFF.

V gene TRBV4-3 combines with J gene TRBJ1-2, with 8 bases matching TRBD1. The CDR3 runs 16 residues. The germline V gene encodes CDR1 LGHNA and CDR2 YSLEER. The trim removed 4 bases at V and 4 bases at J, leaving 11 bases unmatched. In nucleotides, the CDR3 is TGCGCCAGCAGCCGCGGACAGGGCCCTTCTGGCTATGGCTACACCTTC. Translating gives CASSRGQGPSGYGYTF.

The chain couples TRBV30 to TRBJ2-7; 10 positions match TRBD1. Losses at the gene ends were 6 bases for V and 4 bases for J; bases not matched to a gene: 6. This CDR3 contains 13 residues. CDR1 is GTSNPN, CDR2 SVGIG, per germline (reference sequence). The CDR3 is CACHRDRGYEQYF. The DNA for the CDR3 is TGTGCCTGTCACCGGGACAGGGGATACGAGCAGTACTTC.

This chain links TRBV19 with TRBJ2-5; D uncertain. Germline loops: CDR1 LNHDA, CDR2 SQIVND (reference sequence). The CDR3 covers 16 residues. Trimming removed 3 bases at V and 3 bases at J, with 17 bases between. The CDR3 spells CASSIFAPGREETQYF. The DNA of the CDR3 is TGTGCCAGTAGTATTTTTGCGCCGGGTAGAGAAGAGACCCAGTACTTC. The whole variable domain, remainder taken from reference TRBV19 and TRBJ2-5, is DGGITQSPKYLFRKEGQNVTLSCEQNLNHDAMYWYRQDPGQGLRLIYYSQIVNDFQKGDIAEGYSVSREKKESFPLTVTSAQKNPTAFYLCASSIFAPGREETQYFGPGTRLLVL.

The chain employs TRBV11-1 and TRBJ1-4; D is undetermined. V was pared by 8 bases and J by 8 bases, with 15 bases between. The CDR3 contains 13 residues. Germline CDR1 SGHAT, CDR2 FQDESV (reference sequence). The CDR3: CASQRGNKEKLFF. DNA for the CDR3: TGTGCCAGCCAGCGCGGCAATAAGGAAAAACTGTTTTTT.

The V and J genes are TRBV9 and TRBJ2-1, with TRBD2 matching 7 bases. The CDR3 runs 16 residues. The germline V gene encodes CDR1 SGDLS and CDR2 YYNGEE. V trimming: 4 bases; J trimming: 7 bases; junction bases outside the gene matches: 14. The CDR3: CASSYMGGVPGNEQFF. In DNA, the CDR3 is TGTGCCAGCAGCTACATGGGGGGGGTCCCGGGGAATGAGCAGTTCTTC.

This chain uses TRBV6-1 with TRBJ1-1, with 8 bases matching TRBD1. The CDR3 loop spans 15 amino acids. In germline, CDR1 is MNHNS, CDR2 SASEGT. V trimming: 2 bases; J trimming: 4 bases; junction bases outside the gene matches: 6. CDR3 loop: CASSEKRTGTTEAFF. In DNA, the CDR3 is TGTGCCAGCAGTGAAAAAAGGACAGGGACCACTGAAGCTTTCTTT.

The rearrangement uses TRBV6-5 and TRBJ2-7, with 10 nucleotides matching TRBD2. The CDR3 sequence is 15 residues long. Germline CDR1 reads MNHEY; CDR2 reads SVGAGI. Unmatched junction bases numbered 4, after V lost 5 bases and J lost 0 bases. The DNA of the CDR3 is TGTGCCAGCAGTCAACTAGCGGGAAGCTCCTACGAGCAGTACTTC. This codes for CASSQLAGSSYEQYF.